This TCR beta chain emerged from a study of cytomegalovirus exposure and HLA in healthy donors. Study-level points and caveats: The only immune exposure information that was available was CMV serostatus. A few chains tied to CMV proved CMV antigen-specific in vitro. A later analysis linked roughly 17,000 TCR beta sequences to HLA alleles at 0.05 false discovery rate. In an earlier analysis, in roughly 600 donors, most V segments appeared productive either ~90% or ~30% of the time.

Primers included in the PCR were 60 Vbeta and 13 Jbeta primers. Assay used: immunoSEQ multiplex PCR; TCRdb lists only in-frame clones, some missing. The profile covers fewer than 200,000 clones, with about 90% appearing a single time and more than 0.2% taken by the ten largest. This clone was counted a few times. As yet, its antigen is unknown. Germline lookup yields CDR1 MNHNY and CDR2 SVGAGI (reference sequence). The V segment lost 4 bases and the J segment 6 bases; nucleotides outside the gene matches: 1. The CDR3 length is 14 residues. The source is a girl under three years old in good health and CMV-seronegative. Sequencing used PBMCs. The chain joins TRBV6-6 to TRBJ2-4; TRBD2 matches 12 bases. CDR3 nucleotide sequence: TGTGCCAGCAGTTCGACTAGCGGGGGAAACATTCAGTACTTC. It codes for CASSSTSGGNIQYF.